The rows below give T cell receptor beta chains drawn from one sample of a study of shared clonotypes between healthy human individuals. Assay used: immunoSEQ multiplex PCR; TCRdb lists only in-frame clones, some missing. The data hold hundreds of thousands of clones, with about 96% observed a single time. The sequenced sample consisted of memory CD8+ T cells sorted from blood. These receptors all stem from a man between 25 and 39 years old in good health. The CDR3 runs from the conserved cysteine through the conserved F or W. The D gene is left open where the match is weak.

D gene,V gene,J gene,CDR3 protein,CDR3 DNA
TRBD1,TRBV5-1,TRBJ2-5,CASSITQGDDLQKTQYF,TGCGCCAGCAGCATTACCCAGGGGGACGACCTCCAAAAGACCCAGTACTTC
TRBD1,TRBV25-1,TRBJ2-1,CASTVGQGAQQFF,TGTGCCAGCACAGTGGGGCAGGGGGCGCAGCAGTTCTTC
NA,TRBV6-4,TRBJ2-1,CASSVGSHRPNNEQFF,TGTGCCAGCAGTGTGGGTAGCCACCGACCGAACAATGAGCAGTTCTTC
TRBD2,TRBV2,TRBJ2-3,CASSGLGTDTQYF,TGTGCCAGCAGCGGACTAGGCACAGATACGCAGTATTTT
NA,TRBV19,TRBJ1-3,CASSDRFSGNTIYF,TGTGCCAGTTCCGACAGATTCTCTGGAAACACCATATATTTT
TRBD2,TRBV4-1,TRBJ2-3,CASSSRTSGPADTQYF,TGCGCCAGCAGCTCCCGGACTAGCGGGCCCGCAGATACGCAGTATTTT
NA,TRBV13,TRBJ2-3,CASSLEQGNKYF,TGTGCCAGCAGCTTAGAACAGGGAAATAAGTATTTT
NA,TRBV19,TRBJ1-1,CASSTDGAVNTEAFF,TGTGCCAGTAGTACGGACGGAGCAGTAAACACTGAAGCTTTCTTT
NA,TRBV9,TRBJ2-7,CASSSNLGEQYF,TGTGCCAGCAGCTCGAACCTCGGCGAGCAGTACTTC
TRBD2,TRBV4-2,TRBJ2-5,CASSSTSVYQETQYF,TGTGCCAGCAGCTCGACTAGCGTGTACCAAGAGACCCAGTACTTC
NA,TRBV5-1,TRBJ2-5,CASSLQPKETQYF,TGCGCCAGCAGCTTGCAGCCGAAGGAGACCCAGTACTTC
NA,TRBV5-6,TRBJ2-7,CASSFRGEQYF,TGTGCCAGCAGCTTCAGGGGCGAGCAGTACTTC
NA,TRBV6-5,TRBJ1-5,CASKDTPKGQPQHF,TGTGCCAGCAAGGACACGCCGAAGGGTCAGCCCCAGCATTTT
TRBD1,TRBV29-1,TRBJ2-5,CSSGQGGETQYF,TGCAGCAGTGGACAGGGTGGTGAGACCCAGTACTTC
TRBD2,TRBV7-9,TRBJ2-7,CASSFTSGTYEQYF,TGTGCCAGCAGCTTTACTAGCGGGACCTACGAGCAGTACTTC
NA,TRBV7-6,TRBJ2-5,CASSLTLAGAQYF,TGTGCCAGCAGCTTAACCCTCGCCGGGGCCCAGTACTTC
NA,TRBV25-1,TRBJ2-1,CAKRASPYNEQFF,TGTGCCAAGCGGGCTAGCCCCTACAATGAGCAGTTCTTC
TRBD1,TRBV6-6,TRBJ1-2,CASTRGQGANYGYTF,TGTGCCAGCACAAGGGGACAGGGGGCAAACTATGGCTACACCTTC
TRBD1,TRBV6-1,TRBJ2-7,CASIGGTGGSYEQYF,TGTGCCAGCATCGGGGGAACAGGGGGCTCCTACGAGCAGTACTTC
NA,TRBV27,TRBJ2-7,CASSSVPSYEQYF,TGTGCCAGCAGCTCCGTCCCCTCCTACGAGCAGTACTTC
TRBD2,TRBV27,TRBJ2-7,CASSLTSGYEQYF,TGTGCCAGCAGTTTAACTAGCGGGTACGAGCAGTACTTC
NA,TRBV28,TRBJ1-5,CASRQGWDQPQHF,TGTGCCAGCAGACAGGGTTGGGATCAGCCCCAGCATTTT
NA,TRBV6-5,TRBJ1-2,CASSYFSGRVIYGYTF,TGTGCCAGCAGTTACTTCTCGGGCAGGGTGATATATGGCTACACCTTC
TRBD1,TRBV19,TRBJ2-7,CASSIRTGTYEQYF,TGTGCCAGTAGTATCCGGACAGGGACCTACGAGCAGTACTTC
TRBD2,TRBV6-1,TRBJ2-5,CASSAQRGGETQYF,TGTGCCAGCAGTGCGCAGCGGGGAGGCGAGACCCAGTACTTC